This entry describes one TCR beta chain. Its antigen is unknown. This record comes from a study of long-term antiretroviral therapy in people with HIV. General observations from the study: The data indicate that diversity increased after ART but remained below transplant donor controls. HIV repertoires showed narrower CDR3 length ranges than controls.

This CDR3 is 18 amino acids long. CDR1 SGHNT and CDR2 YYREEE come from the germline V gene (reference sequence). V dropped 4 bases and J dropped 7; count of bases not matched to a gene: 18. Samples were assayed with immunoSEQ v3.0 at survey level. The assay was immunoSEQ multiplex PCR, and TCRdb's table has in-frame clones only and misses some. The data contain more than 15,000 clones, around 94% of them singletons. The chain combines TRBV5-4 with TRBJ2-1, with 9 bases identical to TRBD2. The sample was unsorted PBMCs, taken around 6.4 years after starting antiretroviral therapy. The clonotype comes from a woman aged 45-60 years with HIV. The CDR3 spells CASSLGRWVGTSRNEQFF. The CDR3 DNA is TGTGCCAGCAGCCTTGGACGGTGGGTGGGGACTAGCCGTAATGAGCAGTTCTTC.